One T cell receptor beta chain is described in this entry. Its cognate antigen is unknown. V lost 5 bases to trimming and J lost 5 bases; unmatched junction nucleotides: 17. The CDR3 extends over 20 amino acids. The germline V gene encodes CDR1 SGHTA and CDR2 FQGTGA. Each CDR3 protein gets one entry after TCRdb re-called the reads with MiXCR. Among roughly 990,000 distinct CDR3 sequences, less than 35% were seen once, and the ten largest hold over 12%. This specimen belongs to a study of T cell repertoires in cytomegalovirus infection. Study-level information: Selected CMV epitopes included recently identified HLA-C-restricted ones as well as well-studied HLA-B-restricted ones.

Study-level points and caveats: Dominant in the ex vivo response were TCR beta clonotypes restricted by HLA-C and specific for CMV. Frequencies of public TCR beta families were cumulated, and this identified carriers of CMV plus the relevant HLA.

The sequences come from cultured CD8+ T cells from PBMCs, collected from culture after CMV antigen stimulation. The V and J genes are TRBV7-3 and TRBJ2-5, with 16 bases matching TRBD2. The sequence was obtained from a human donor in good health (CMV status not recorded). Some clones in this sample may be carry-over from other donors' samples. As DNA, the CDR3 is TGTGCCAGCAGCCCGTTTGGGGGACTAGCGGGGGGGGGGCACCGCGAGACCCAGTACTTC. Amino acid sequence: CASSPFGGLAGGGHRETQYF. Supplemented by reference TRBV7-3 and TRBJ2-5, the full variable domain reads GAGVSQTPSNKVTEKGKYVELRCDPISGHTALYWYRQSLGQGPEFLIYFQGTGAADDSGLPNDRFFAVRPEGSVSTLKIQRTERGDSAVYLCASSPFGGLAGGGHRETQYFGPGTRLLVL.